This TCR beta chain originates from a study of persistence of HIV-infected CD4 T cells (dated by TCRdb to about 2020). In the study overall: The study isolated CMV- and HIV-1 Gag-responding CD4+ T cells from ART-treated individuals to examine antigen-driven clonal expansion of HIV-1-infected cells. Suppressive ART had been received by participants for a median of roughly 8 years. Apart from a couple of participants who underwent leukapheresis at a single time point, peripheral blood samples of up to roughly 200 mL were collected from participants at multiple time points. TCRbeta sequencing assessed the clonality of all cells in each sorted population, while proviral sequencing assessed the clonality of infected cells. In the cross-participant TCR cluster analysis, roughly 8 participants were included for CMV and 6 or 7 participants were included for Gag.

In regard to this clone: This receptor's antigen is unknown. Base qualities were left out, and no much larger clone turns up one base away.

The CDR3 contains 12 residues, cysteine and phenylalanine counted. Only CDR3 DNA remains: 36 bases, in frame from the first base. V is pared back by 6 bases and J by 7 bases, with 12 bases lying between the germline termini. The immunoSEQ hsTCRB assay version 4, run in survey mode, was used to sequence TCRbeta repertoires from genomic DNA. Genomic DNA was diluted to roughly 9.5 ng/uL, using up to roughly 1 ug per sample for TCRbeta sequencing. Under the source paper's analysis protocol: TCRbeta data were analyzed in ImmunoSeq Analyzer 3.0, with diversity computed on productive nucleotide rearrangements. Using the Immunarch R package, the improved Chao index served to estimate lower-bound TCR diversity and the Gini coefficient served to estimate clonality. Nucleotide rearrangements that differed but encoded the same CDR3beta amino acid sequence were counted as separate clonotypes. Differential abundance analysis found TCRbeta sequences that were significantly enriched in antigen-responding cells compared with anti-CD3/anti-CD28-activated cells. GLIPH2 grouped TCRs by predicted peptide-MHC specificity, both within each participant and across combined participant data sets. The immuneACCESS repertoire file appears here via TCRdb, limited to in-frame rearrangements. These files lack a portion of the clones; in checked studies, under half of the deficit traces to unresolved V genes, and the cause of the others is not known. V and J calls and clone size are as listed in that table; D and trimming were resolved from the DNA. Here the sample has about 28,000 clones; around 80% occur a single time. Together, the top ten hold 3.5% to 5.5% of the sample.

The intended sense of this specimen's treatment or condition label: suppressive antiretroviral therapy. Cells were stimulated with lysates of CMV-infected fibroblasts at 9.5 to 10 ug/mL. Nonresponding CD40L-negative CD69-negative CD45RO-high memory CD4+ T cells were sorted as memory populations depleted of antigen-responding cells. Participants were HIV-1-infected adults who started suppressive ART during chronic infection. For at least 4 years, the participants' plasma HIV-1 RNA had been undetectable, below 50 copies/mL. To be included, participants needed a CD4+ T cell count above 400 cells/uL and a positive CMV serology. Before stimulation, PBMCs were isolated using density centrifugation and depleted of CD8+ T cells. For less than 20 hours, the CD8-depleted PBMCs were stimulated with anti-CD28/CD49d costimulation, a CD40-blocking antibody, and enfuvirtide to prevent new infections. Cell sorting was done on a Beckman Coulter MoFlo Legacy or XDP sorter, and dead cells were excluded with propidium iodide. Genomic DNA was extracted using the QIAamp DNA Mini Kit for samples with more than one million cells and using the Quick-DNA Microprep Kit for all other samples.

What the research found in general, with its limitations: Antigen-responding cells were enriched for expanded CDR3beta sequences that were degenerate, which suggests that CD4+ responses to CMV and Gag underwent convergent selection. Within the same sorted populations, TCR oligoclonality correlated with proviral oligoclonality. Only a small number of individuals took part in the study, and the range of antigens tested was limited. Significantly lower TCRbeta richness was observed in CMV- and Gag-responding cells than in anti-CD3/anti-CD28-responding cells, and higher oligoclonality was observed in CMV-responding cells than in CD3/CD28-stimulated and Gag-responding cells. Because the TCR analyses were done in bulk, restricting them to just the rare CMV-responding cells that actually carried HIV-1 proviruses was not possible.

The chain is encoded by TRBV12-3 or TRBV12-4 joined to TRBJ1-1; no D gene can be assigned with confidence. Specimen: CD4+ T cells sorted from PBMCs after roughly 18-hour stimulation, collected from a patient who received antiretroviral therapy. Read against the paper, the sample's cell subset or site label means: CD40L-CD69- CD45RO-high memory CD4 T cells not responding to CMV lysate. This TCR was recovered from an adult man with HIV who was CMV-seropositive. CDR3 sequence: CASRGISGEAFF. In nucleotides, the sequence is TGTGCCAGCAGGGGCATTAGTGGTGAAGCTTTCTTT.